This T cell receptor (beta chain) was documented in a study of cytomegalovirus exposure and HLA in healthy donors. 13 Jbeta primers and 60 Vbeta primers were used for the PCR. Authors' methods: The authors later counted 65 million to 80 million unique TCR beta chains, approximately 10 million of them shared. Here immunoSEQ multiplex PCR was the method, and the copy in TCRdb shows in-frame clones only, minus some. V and J calls plus clone size are reproduced from that table; the DNA served to infer D and trimming. The sample records about 130,000 clones, around 78% being singletons. This clone showed up just a few times. The CDR3 sequence is 13 residues long. CDR1 and CDR2 (germline): KGHSH, LQKENI. V trimming: 6 bases; J trimming: 8 bases; junction bases outside the gene matches: 7.

The rearrangement joins TRBV18 to TRBJ1-1; 9 nucleotides match TRBD1. The receptor was derived from a man aged 40-55 years in good health and CMV-seronegative. The sequencing input was PBMCs. The DNA of the CDR3 is TGTGCCAGCTCCCCGGGACAGGGAACCGAAGCTTTCTTT. This sequence encodes CASSPGQGTEAFF.